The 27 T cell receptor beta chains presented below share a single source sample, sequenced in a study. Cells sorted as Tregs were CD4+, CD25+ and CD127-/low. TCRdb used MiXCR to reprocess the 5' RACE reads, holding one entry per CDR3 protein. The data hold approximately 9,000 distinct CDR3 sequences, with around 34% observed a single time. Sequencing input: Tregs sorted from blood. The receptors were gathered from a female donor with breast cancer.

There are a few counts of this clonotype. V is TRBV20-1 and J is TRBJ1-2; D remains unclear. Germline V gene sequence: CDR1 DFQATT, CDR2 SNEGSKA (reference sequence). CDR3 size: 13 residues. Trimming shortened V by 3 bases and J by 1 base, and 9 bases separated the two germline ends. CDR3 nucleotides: TGCAGTGCTAGTGTCATCTTTAACTATGGCTACACCTTC. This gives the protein CSASVIFNYGYTF.

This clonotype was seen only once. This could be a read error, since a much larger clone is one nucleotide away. CDR3 loop: CSAEDRAETQYF. The CDR3 region has the DNA TGCAGCGCTGAAGACAGGGCGGAGACCCAGTACTTC. V and J are TRBV29-1 and TRBJ2-5, with 7 positions matching TRBD1. CDR1 is SQVTM and CDR2 is ANQGSEA in the germline V gene. This CDR3 is 12 amino acids long.

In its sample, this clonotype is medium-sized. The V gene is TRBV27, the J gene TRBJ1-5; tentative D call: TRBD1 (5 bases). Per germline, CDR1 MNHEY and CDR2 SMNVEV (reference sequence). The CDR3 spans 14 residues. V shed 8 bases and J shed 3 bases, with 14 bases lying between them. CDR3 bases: TGTGCCAGCCGGCCCGCGGGGGTCAATCAGCCCCAGCATTTT. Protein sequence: CASRPAGVNQPQHF.

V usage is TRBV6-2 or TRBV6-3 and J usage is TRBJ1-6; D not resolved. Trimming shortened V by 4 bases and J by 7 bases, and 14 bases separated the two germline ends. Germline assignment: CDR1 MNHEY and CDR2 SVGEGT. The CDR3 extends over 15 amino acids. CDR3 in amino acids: CASSFIDAPNSPLHF. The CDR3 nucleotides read TGTGCCAGCAGTTTCATTGATGCTCCAAATTCACCCCTCCACTTT.

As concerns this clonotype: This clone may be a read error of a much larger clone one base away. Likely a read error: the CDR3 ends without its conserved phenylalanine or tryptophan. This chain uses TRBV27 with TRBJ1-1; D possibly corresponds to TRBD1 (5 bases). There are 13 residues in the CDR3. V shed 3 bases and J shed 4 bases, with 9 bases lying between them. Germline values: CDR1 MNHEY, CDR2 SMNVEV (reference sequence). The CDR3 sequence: CASSFPGSTEAFL. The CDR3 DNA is TGTGCCAGCAGTTTCCCAGGGAGCACTGAAGCTTTCCTT.

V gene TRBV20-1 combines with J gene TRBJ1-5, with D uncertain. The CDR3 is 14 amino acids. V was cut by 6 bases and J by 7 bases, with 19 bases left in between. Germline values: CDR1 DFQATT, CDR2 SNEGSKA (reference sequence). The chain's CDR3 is CSAGGSSWRQPQHF. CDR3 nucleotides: TGCAGTGCCGGCGGCTCCAGTTGGCGGCAGCCCCAGCATTTT.

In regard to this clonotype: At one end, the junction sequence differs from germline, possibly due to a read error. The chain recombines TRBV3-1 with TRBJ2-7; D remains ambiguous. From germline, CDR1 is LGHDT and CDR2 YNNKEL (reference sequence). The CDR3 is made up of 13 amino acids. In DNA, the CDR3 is TGTGCCAACAGCCATCGTCAGGCCTACGAGCAGTACTTC. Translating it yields CANSHRQAYEQYF.

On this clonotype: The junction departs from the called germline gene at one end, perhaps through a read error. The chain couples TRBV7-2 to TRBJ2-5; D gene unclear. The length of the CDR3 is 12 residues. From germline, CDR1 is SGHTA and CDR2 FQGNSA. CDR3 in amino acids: CANSLDGETQYF. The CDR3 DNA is TGTGCCAACAGCCTCGATGGGGAGACCCAGTACTTC.

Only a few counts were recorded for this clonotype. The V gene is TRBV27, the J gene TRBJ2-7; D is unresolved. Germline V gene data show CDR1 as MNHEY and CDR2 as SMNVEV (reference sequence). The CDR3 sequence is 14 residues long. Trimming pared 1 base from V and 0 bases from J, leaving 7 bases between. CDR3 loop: CASSLFPGSYEQYF. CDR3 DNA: TGTGCCAGCAGTTTATTTCCGGGCTCCTACGAGCAGTACTTC.

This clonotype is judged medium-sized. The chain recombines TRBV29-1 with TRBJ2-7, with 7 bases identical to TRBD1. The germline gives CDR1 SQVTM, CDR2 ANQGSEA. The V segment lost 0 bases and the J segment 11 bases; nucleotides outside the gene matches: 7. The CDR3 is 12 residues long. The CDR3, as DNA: TGCAGCGTTGAAGACGGAAACAGGGGCAAGTACTTC. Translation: CSVEDGNRGKYF.

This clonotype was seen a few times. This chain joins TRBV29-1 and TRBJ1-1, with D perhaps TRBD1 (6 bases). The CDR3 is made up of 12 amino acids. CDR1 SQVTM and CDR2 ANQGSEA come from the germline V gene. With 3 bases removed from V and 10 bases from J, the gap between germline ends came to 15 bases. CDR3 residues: CSVDLGGQGAFF. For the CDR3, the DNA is TGCAGCGTTGATTTAGGGGGGCAGGGAGCTTTCTTT.

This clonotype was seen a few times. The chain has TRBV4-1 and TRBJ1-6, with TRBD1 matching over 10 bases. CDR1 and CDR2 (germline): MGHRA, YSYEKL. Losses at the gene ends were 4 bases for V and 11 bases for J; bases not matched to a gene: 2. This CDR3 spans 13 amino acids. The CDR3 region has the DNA TGCGCCAGCAGCCTAGACAGGGGGCCACCCCTCCACTTT. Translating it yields CASSLDRGPPLHF.

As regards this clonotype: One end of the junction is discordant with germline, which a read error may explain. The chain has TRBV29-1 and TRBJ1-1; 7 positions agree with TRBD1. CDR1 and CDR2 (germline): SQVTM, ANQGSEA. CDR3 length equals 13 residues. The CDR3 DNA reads TGCAGCGCAACGACAGGGAGGAACACTGAAGCTCTCTTT. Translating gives CSATTGRNTEALF.

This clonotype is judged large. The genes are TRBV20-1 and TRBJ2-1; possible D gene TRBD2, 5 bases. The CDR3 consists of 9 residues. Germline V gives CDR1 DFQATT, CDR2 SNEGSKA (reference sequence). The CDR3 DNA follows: TGCAGCACCGAGCGGGAGCAGTTCTTC. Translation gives CSTEREQFF.

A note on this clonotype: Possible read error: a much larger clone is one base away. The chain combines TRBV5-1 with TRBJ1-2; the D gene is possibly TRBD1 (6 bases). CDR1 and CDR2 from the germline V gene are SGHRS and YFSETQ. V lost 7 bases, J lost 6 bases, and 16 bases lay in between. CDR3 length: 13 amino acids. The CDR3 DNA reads TGCGCCAGCGCCGGACAGTTCGGCCATGGCTACACCTTC. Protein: CASAGQFGHGYTF.

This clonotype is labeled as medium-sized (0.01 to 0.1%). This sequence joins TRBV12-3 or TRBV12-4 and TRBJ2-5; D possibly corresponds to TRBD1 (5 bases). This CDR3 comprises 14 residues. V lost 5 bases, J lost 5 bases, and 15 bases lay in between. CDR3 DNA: TGTGCCAGCAGTAACACAGGAGTTTTGGAGACCCAGTACTTC. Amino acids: CASSNTGVLETQYF.

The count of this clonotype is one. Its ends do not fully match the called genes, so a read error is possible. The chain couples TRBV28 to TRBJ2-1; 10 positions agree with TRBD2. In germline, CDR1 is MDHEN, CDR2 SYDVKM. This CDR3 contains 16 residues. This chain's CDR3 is CASSPPGLAKYNAQFF. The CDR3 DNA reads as TGTGCCAGCAGTCCGCCGGGACTAGCGAAATACAATGCGCAGTTCTTC.

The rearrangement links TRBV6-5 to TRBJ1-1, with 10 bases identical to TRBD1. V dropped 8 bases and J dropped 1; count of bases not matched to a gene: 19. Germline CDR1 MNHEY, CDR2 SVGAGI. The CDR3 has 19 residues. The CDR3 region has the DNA TGTGCCAGCCTTACCCGAAGGGACAGGGGAGGTAGTCCGAACACTGAAGCTTTCTTT. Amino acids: CASLTRRDRGGSPNTEAFF.

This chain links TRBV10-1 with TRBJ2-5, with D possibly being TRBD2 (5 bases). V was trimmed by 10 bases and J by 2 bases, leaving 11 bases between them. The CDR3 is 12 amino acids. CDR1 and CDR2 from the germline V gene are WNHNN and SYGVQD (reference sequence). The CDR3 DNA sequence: TGCGCCATCAAGGACTGGCAAGAGACCCAGTACTTC. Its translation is CAIKDWQETQYF.

In nucleotides, the CDR3 is TGTGCCAGCATCCACCGGGACTATCATACCTACGAGCAGTACGTC. Its translation is CASIHRDYHTYEQYV. The V gene is TRBV6-5, the J gene TRBJ2-7; 7 bases fit TRBD2. This CDR3 has 15 residues. V shed 7 bases, J shed 2 bases, and the junction held 11 bases outside the gene matches. The germline V gene encodes CDR1 MNHEY and CDR2 SVGAGI.

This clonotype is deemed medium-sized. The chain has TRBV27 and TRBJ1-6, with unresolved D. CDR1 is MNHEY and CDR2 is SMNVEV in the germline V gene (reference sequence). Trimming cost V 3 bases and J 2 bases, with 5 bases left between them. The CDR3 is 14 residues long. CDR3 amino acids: CASSFGAYNSPLHF. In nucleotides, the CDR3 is TGTGCCAGCAGTTTCGGAGCCTATAATTCACCCCTCCACTTT.

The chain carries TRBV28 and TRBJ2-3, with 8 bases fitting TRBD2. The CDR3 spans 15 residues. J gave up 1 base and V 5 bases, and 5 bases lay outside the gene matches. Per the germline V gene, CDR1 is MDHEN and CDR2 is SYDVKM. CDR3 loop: CASSHSGKGTDTQYF. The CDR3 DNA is TGTGCCAGCAGTCATAGCGGGAAAGGCACAGATACGCAGTATTTT.

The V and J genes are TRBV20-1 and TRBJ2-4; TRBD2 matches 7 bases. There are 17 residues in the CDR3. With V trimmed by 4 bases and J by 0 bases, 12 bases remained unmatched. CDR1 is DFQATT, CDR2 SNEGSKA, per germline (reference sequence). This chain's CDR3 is CSATPSGIAVAKNIQYF. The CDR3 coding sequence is TGCAGTGCTACCCCCAGCGGGATTGCTGTAGCCAAAAACATTCAGTACTTC.

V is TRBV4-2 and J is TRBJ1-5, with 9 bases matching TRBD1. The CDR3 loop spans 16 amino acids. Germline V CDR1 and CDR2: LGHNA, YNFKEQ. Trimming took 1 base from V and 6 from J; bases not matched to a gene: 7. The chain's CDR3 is CASSQALGTGIQPQHF. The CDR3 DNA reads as TGTGCCAGCAGCCAAGCTCTCGGGACAGGGATTCAGCCCCAGCATTTT.

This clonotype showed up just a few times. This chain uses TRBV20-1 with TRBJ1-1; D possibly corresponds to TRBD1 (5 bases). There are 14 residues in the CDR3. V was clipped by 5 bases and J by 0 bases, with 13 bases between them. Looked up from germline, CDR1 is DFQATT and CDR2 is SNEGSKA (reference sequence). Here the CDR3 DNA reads TGCAGTGCTCATAAACAGGTGTTGAACACTGAAGCTTTCTTT. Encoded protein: CSAHKQVLNTEAFF.

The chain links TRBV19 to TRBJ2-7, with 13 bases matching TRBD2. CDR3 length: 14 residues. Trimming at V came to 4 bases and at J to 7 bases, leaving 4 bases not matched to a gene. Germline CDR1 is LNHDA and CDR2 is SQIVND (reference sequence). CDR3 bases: TGTGCCAGTAGTAAGGGACTAGCGGGGAGTGAGCAGTACTTC. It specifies CASSKGLAGSEQYF.

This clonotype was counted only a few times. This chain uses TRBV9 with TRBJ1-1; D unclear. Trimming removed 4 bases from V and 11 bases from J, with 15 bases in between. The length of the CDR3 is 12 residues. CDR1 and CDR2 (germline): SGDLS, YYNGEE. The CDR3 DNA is TGTGCCAGCAGCCGTATCAGTAGTGGGGCTTTCTTT. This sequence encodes CASSRISSGAFF.